The T cell receptor beta chain under discussion was sequenced for a study of cytomegalovirus exposure and HLA in healthy donors. CDR1 is LNHDA and CDR2 is SQIVND in the germline V gene (reference sequence). The CDR3 runs to 14 residues. Trimming removed 4 bases from V and 6 bases from J; junction bases left unmatched: 5. The study's findings and limits: In a later analysis, donors in an Asian-associated ancestry cluster reportedly had fewer N-insertions in productive TCRs than the cohort mean.

Points on this clone: What it binds is not known.

PCR amplification relied on 60 Vbeta primers (plus 13 Jbeta primers). Libraries were prepared by immunoSEQ multiplex PCR; TCRdb keeps only in-frame clonotypes and omits some of them. The sample has 80,000 to 130,000 clones, about 68% seen once. The material sequenced was PBMCs. The receptor was derived from a male donor in good health and CMV-seropositive. V is TRBV19 and J is TRBJ1-2; TRBD1 matches 10 bases. The CDR3 protein is CASSSDRGRNGYTF. The DNA of the CDR3 is TGTGCCAGTAGTAGCGACAGGGGGCGAAATGGCTACACCTTC.